Sequencing of this TCR beta chain was carried out in a study of regulatory T cells in long-lasting Graves disease (dated by TCRdb to the early 2020s). Background on the whole study: In the newly diagnosed Graves' disease group, patients had been taking antithyroid drugs for less than 3 months. Peripheral blood TCR sequencing and RNA sequencing compared persistent Graves' disease patients with newly diagnosed Graves' disease patients. The study took place in China and was registered as a clinical trial. A total of around 35 samples were covered by TCR sequencing, comprising some 13 persistent and about 20 newly diagnosed Graves' disease patients.

The junction shows trimming of 5 bases on V and 1 base on J, and the gene matches do not reach 4 bases of it. The CDR3 has 15 amino acids, counting the end cysteine and phenylalanine. Of all the DNA, just the CDR3 is kept, 45 bases in frame from base 1. In the germline V gene, CDR1 corresponds to SGHTA and CDR2 to FQGTGA. This clonotype has a count of ten or more. Its antigen is unknown. No base quality information exists; no much larger clone differs at one position. What the work shows at the level of the full study, not this receptor alone: Sequencing and analysis were restricted to the TCR beta chain. Persistent patients shared more public clonotypes among themselves (2,741) than newly diagnosed patients did (over 950). Lower TCR Shannon entropy and fewer highly expanded clones were observed in persistent Graves' disease patients than in newly diagnosed patients, which suggested clonal expansion. Peripheral blood alone was examined, since thyroid tissue, which constituted the primary lesion, could not be accessed. The authors acknowledged the small sample size as a limitation that may reduce accuracy. TRBV28, TRBJ1-2 and TRBJ2-5 were preferentially used in persistent disease, while TRBV20-1 and TRBJ2-1 were favored in newly diagnosed disease.

Library preparation employed multiplex PCR. TCRdb lists the instrument as Illumina HiSeq 4000. To build TCR beta libraries, CDR3 regions were amplified by Arm-PCR using iRepertoire HTBI primers. Before sequencing, the PCR products went through gel purification. Per the source publication's procedure: Across samples, 60 to 70 TRBV and 12 to 15 TRBJ segments were identified and used for gene usage analysis of CDR3 amino acid clonotypes. Filtered high-quality paired reads were merged into contigs using COPE and FqMerger. BLAST was used to align contigs to IMGT TRBV, TRBD and TRBJ reference genes, with CDR3 defined following IMGT. Highly expanded clones were defined as clonotypes with a frequency above 0.1%. Shannon entropy served as the measure of repertoire diversity, while the Gini coefficient captured V-J evenness. A clonotype was considered public if more than one individual shared it. TCRdb trimmed public reads at Q25 via fastp, called clones via MiXCR and kept in-frame beta chains. Entries that share a CDR3 protein sequence are merged under the most common genes and DNA. TCRdb, rather than the study authors, made the V and J calls. The sample includes 500,000 or so distinct CDR3 sequences, with about 16% observed a single time. Jointly, the top ten make up approximately 25% of the sample.

The sample's time point label, decoded: newly diagnosed GD, antithyroid drugs for less than 3 months. RNA was extracted from PBMCs in TRIzol for both TCR sequencing and RNA sequencing. The diagnosis of Graves' disease followed American Thyroid Association guidelines. Patients for the study were recruited at an endocrinology department in Xi'an, China. From each patient, 7.5 to 9.5 milliliters of peripheral blood was collected into an EDTA anticoagulant tube. Ficoll Paque Plus density gradient separation was used to isolate PBMCs, and no further T cell sorting was performed. An Agilent 2100 Bioanalyzer and agarose gel were used to check RNA quality, and a NanoDrop 2000 was used to measure RNA concentration. These data are also associated with another study on T cells in Graves' hyperthyroidism and ophthalmopathy. As the second study states: Stable Graves' hyperthyroidism was defined as the absence of progression to ophthalmopathy over 18 months of follow-up. Hyperthyroidism patients were newly diagnosed, had a disease duration of under 2 months, and were aged 18 to 65 years. Any patient with an uncontrolled infection, another autoimmune disease, pregnancy or lactation was excluded. Clinical symptoms, serum thyroxine and TRAb, thyroid ultrasound, and orbital computed tomography formed the basis for the diagnoses. The first round of RT-PCR for the TCR CDR3 was performed with the HTBI primer set and the Qiagen OneStep RT-PCR kit. Most expanded thyroid clonotypes (frequency above 0.001) were also detected in blood, a finding suggesting that blood repertoires may reflect thyroid immune responses. A model built on a 13 V-J signature distinguished ophthalmopathy from stable hyperthyroidism, reaching 85% to 90% sensitivity and around 81% specificity in cross-validation and 80%/75% in testing. In validation, the model predicted progression to ophthalmopathy with around 71% sensitivity and approximately 74% specificity, a median of 6.5 months before onset. To identify TCR V-J signatures that set the groups apart, the researchers used a discovery cohort of about a hundred patients, made up of 40 to 45 with Graves' ophthalmopathy and 57 with stable Graves' hyperthyroidism. An independent validation cohort of under 20 hyperthyroidism patients and 17 patients who later progressed to ophthalmopathy tested prospective prediction of ophthalmopathy. The 75 to 100 discovery patients were divided at random into training and test sets in a 7:3 ratio. In roughly six Graves' hyperthyroidism patients, the study also compared T-cell repertoires from thyroid tissue with T-cell repertoires from blood. After sampling, hyperthyroidism patients received methimazole starting at 30 mg daily, and ophthalmopathy patients received high-dose intravenous methylprednisolone. Libraries were constructed in a second round of multiplex PCR, after which size selection and purification were carried out. Paired-end sequencing of the libraries was performed with 100 bp reads on an Illumina HiSeq2000. SOAPnuke was used to process the raw data, removing reads that contained adapters or uncalled bases, had a mean Phred below 15, or lacked an exact match to the constant primer or identifier. High-quality paired reads were merged with COPE v1.2.5, and unique nucleotide sequences were defined as clonotypes. MiTCR v1.1 was used to align the clonotypes against IMGT TRBV, TRBD and TRBJ reference segments. Only V-J combinations with frequency above 0.0001, covering 98% to 99.2% of repertoires, were analysed. A TCS score was defined as the ratio between F50 (clonal expansion) and ExV (chaos), using BLOSUM62-based TCRdist between CDR3 peptides within each V-J. Welch's t-statistics and random forest reduced some 510 V-J features to roughly 13, which were used in a naive Bayes classifier (R e1071). No statistical method was used to fix the sample size in advance, and group allocation was not hidden from the investigators. TCR Vbeta CDR3 sequencing of 130 to 150 peripheral blood samples (43 ophthalmopathy, 75 or so hyperthyroidism and approximately 17 progressor patients) is reported in the paper.

The source material was peripheral blood mononuclear cells (PBMCs), sampled at new diagnosis, from a patient treated with antithyroid drugs. This receptor was identified in a woman aged 35-60 years with Graves disease. Donor details come from another sample of the same person, matched by shared clones. The chain employs TRBV7-3 and TRBJ2-2, with 7 bases in between that match TRBD1. The CDR3 reads as follows: CASSPGQLNTGELFF. The DNA sequence follows: TGTGCCAGCAGCCCGGGACAGCTGAACACCGGGGAGCTGTTTTTT.